This paragraph reports one T cell receptor beta chain. Survey-level TCR beta sequencing used the immunoSEQ assay. Some clones are missing from TCRdb's copy, which holds only in-frame ones; the method was immunoSEQ multiplex PCR. The sample lists 68,000 or so clones; just under 95% were seen once. This CDR3 has 16 residues. The germline gives CDR1 SGHRS, CDR2 YFSETQ. J lost 1 base, V lost 2 bases, and 8 bases had no gene match. Sequenced input: PBMCs. The rearrangement joins TRBV5-1 to TRBJ1-1, with TRBD1 matching 7 bases. The source of this sequence is a man between 40 and 49 years old with rheumatoid arthritis. CDR3 bases: TGCGCCAGCAGCTTAAAGTCAGGGGGGCCGAACACTGAAGCTTTCTTT. It translates to CASSLKSGGPNTEAFF.